The 32 T cell receptor beta chains in this list originate from one sample, sequenced in a study of T cell responses to AZD1222 COVID-19 vaccine. The protocol was immunoSEQ multiplex PCR, while the TCRdb copy is restricted to in-frame clones and leaves out a portion. Altogether about 79,000 clones are present, 80% to 90% being singletons, with the ten largest covering 28%. Here the sequenced sample was peripheral blood, taken 28 days after the second AZD1222 dose. All receptors derive from an adult who received the AZD1222 COVID-19 vaccine.

The gene calls are TRBV5-1 and TRBJ1-1; no clear D gene. CDR1 SGHRS and CDR2 YFSETQ come from the germline V gene. The CDR3 is 14 amino acids. The germline V and J ends were trimmed by 0 bases and 11 bases, with 17 bases remaining between them. The CDR3 DNA sequence: TGCGCCAGCAGCTTGGGGGAGACCCCGGAATTGGCTTTCTTT. Translation: CASSLGETPELAFF.

The chain recombines TRBV4-1 with TRBJ2-7; D is undetermined. Trimming took 3 bases from V and 9 from J, leaving 21 bases between them. CDR3 length: 15 residues. From germline, CDR1 is MGHRA and CDR2 YSYEKL. This chain's CDR3 is CASSQRNGREVLQYF. The CDR3 DNA sequence: TGCGCCAGCAGCCAGCGGAACGGACGCGAAGTCCTGCAGTACTTC.

This chain links TRBV15 with TRBJ1-5; no clear D. Germline CDR1 is LNHNV and CDR2 is YYDKDF (reference sequence). V was clipped by 0 bases and J by 6 bases, with 6 bases between them. This CDR3 comprises 13 residues. For the CDR3, the DNA is TGTGCCACCAGCAGAGAGGGATCTCAGCCCCAGCATTTT. As protein: CATSREGSQPQHF.

The rearrangement links TRBV5-8 to TRBJ2-5; D is undetermined. Germline lookup yields CDR1 SGHTS and CDR2 YDEGEE. V was trimmed by 6 bases and J by 7 bases, leaving 16 bases between them. CDR3 size: 13 residues. The CDR3 DNA is TGTGCCAGCAACTTCGGGCCCTCGGGGACCCAGTACTTC. Its protein is CASNFGPSGTQYF. The entire variable domain, with the rest obtained from reference TRBV5-8 and TRBJ2-5, is as follows: EAGVTQSPTHLIKTRGQQATLRCSPISGHTSVYWYQQALGLGLQFLLWYDEGEERNRGNFPPRFSGRQFPNYSSELNVNALELEDSALYLCASNFGPSGTQYFGPGTRLLVL.

The J gene is TRBJ1-2, the V gene TRBV19; unclear D gene. The germline V and J ends were trimmed by 2 bases and 4 bases, with 11 bases remaining between them. Germline assignment: CDR1 LNHDA and CDR2 SQIVND (reference sequence). The CDR3 contains 14 residues. The CDR3 DNA reads as TGTGCCAGTAGTATAAAACAGCTGAGCTATGGCTACACCTTC. Residues: CASSIKQLSYGYTF.

This clone was found once. V is TRBV4-3 and J is TRBJ1-1; D unresolved. The CDR3 is 15 amino acids. V was trimmed by 3 bases and J by 1 base, leaving 12 bases between them. CDR1 and CDR2 from the germline V gene are LGHNA and YSLEER. The CDR3 reads CASSQEYRANTEAFF. The CDR3 DNA is TGCGCCAGCAGCCAGGAGTATAGGGCGAACACTGAAGCTTTCTTT.

The chain links TRBV6-6 to TRBJ1-1; D is unresolved. Trimming cost V 8 bases and J 8 bases, with 12 bases left between them. The germline V gene has CDR1 MNHNY and CDR2 SVGAGI (reference sequence). The CDR3 is made up of 11 amino acids. The chain's CDR3 is CASAVTGEAFF. The CDR3, as DNA: TGTGCCAGCGCCGTAACCGGGGAAGCTTTCTTT.

The chain combines TRBV9 with TRBJ2-5; a weak D match, TRBD2 (5 bases). Germline CDR1 reads SGDLS; CDR2 reads YYNGEE. The V end lost 2 bases, the J end lost 4 bases, and 18 bases lay between the germline ends. This CDR3 is 16 amino acids long. This CDR3 reads CASSVASVSGGETQYF. Here the CDR3 DNA reads TGTGCCAGCAGCGTTGCCAGCGTCTCAGGAGGAGAGACCCAGTACTTC.

The rearrangement links TRBV11-3 to TRBJ2-7; D is ambiguous. The CDR3 extends over 11 amino acids. The germline V gene encodes CDR1 SGHNT and CDR2 YENEEA. V lost 5 bases, J lost 5 bases, and 7 bases lay in between. The CDR3 DNA is TGTGCCAGCAGCATTAACGACGAGCAGTACTTC. Protein sequence: CASSINDEQYF. Combining the CDR3 with reference TRBV11-3 and TRBJ2-7 gives the whole variable domain EAGVVQSPRYKIIEKKQPVAFWCNPISGHNTLYWYLQNLGQGPELLIRYENEEAVDDSQLPKDRFSAERLKGVDSTLKIQPAELGDSAVYLCASSINDEQYFGPGTRLTVT.

This clone has only one observation. V and J are TRBV28 and TRBJ1-2; D ambiguous. The CDR3 is made up of 13 amino acids. CDR1 is MDHEN, CDR2 SYDVKM, per germline. The ends were cut back, 3 bases at V and 7 bases at J, with 12 bases in the middle. The CDR3, as DNA: TGTGCCAGCAGTTTCCAGCCCGCCAGTGGCTACACCTTC. This sequence encodes CASSFQPASGYTF.

This clone showed up just a few times. The chain uses TRBV19 and TRBJ1-1; a possible D gene is TRBD1 (6 bases). Germline values: CDR1 LNHDA, CDR2 SQIVND (reference sequence). This CDR3 is built from 12 residues. The V end lost 6 bases, the J end lost 7 bases, and 12 bases lay between the germline ends. The CDR3 is CASSPGQFEAFF. In nucleotides, the CDR3 is TGTGCCAGTAGCCCCGGACAGTTTGAAGCTTTCTTT.

The V and J genes are TRBV7-7 and TRBJ2-5, with TRBD2 matching over 7 bases. CDR3 size: 15 residues. After removal of 2 bases from V and 4 bases from J, the junction contained 7 bases not matched to a gene. Germline lookup yields CDR1 SSHAT and CDR2 FNYEAQ (reference sequence). The CDR3 spells CASSLSPGRRETQYF. CDR3 DNA sequence: TGTGCCAGCAGCTTAAGCCCCGGGAGGAGAGAGACCCAGTACTTC.

The J gene is TRBJ1-2, the V gene TRBV14; D remains unclear. Germline V gives CDR1 SGHDN, CDR2 FVKESK. V was trimmed by 3 bases and J by 3 bases, leaving 8 bases between them. The CDR3 length is 13 residues. DNA for the CDR3: TGTGCCAGCAGCCAGGGAGTAGACTATGGCTACACCTTC. It codes for CASSQGVDYGYTF.

The chain recombines TRBV14 with TRBJ2-5; 12 nucleotides match TRBD2. The CDR3 is 17 residues long. The germline gives CDR1 SGHDN, CDR2 FVKESK. The ends lost 0 bases at V and 4 bases at J; junction bases unmatched: 6. CDR3 protein: CASSQDPTSGRRETQYF. The CDR3 region has the DNA TGTGCCAGCAGCCAAGATCCTACTAGCGGGAGGAGAGAGACCCAGTACTTC.

The CDR3 nucleotides read TGTGCCAGCAGCTTGGCGGGCAACTATGGCTACACCTTC. Its protein is CASSLAGNYGYTF. The chain joins TRBV7-8 to TRBJ1-2; D is unclear. Germline CDR1 reads SGHVS; CDR2 reads FQNEAQ. V was trimmed by 3 bases and J by 2 bases, leaving 7 bases between them. This CDR3 spans 13 amino acids. The entire variable domain, with the rest obtained from reference TRBV7-8 and TRBJ1-2, is as follows: GAGVSQSPRYKVAKRGQDVALRCDPISGHVSLFWYQQALGQGPEFLTYFQNEAQLDKSGLPSDRFFAERPEGSVSTLKIQRTQQEDSAVYLCASSLAGNYGYTFGSGTRLTVV.

The chain has TRBV2 and TRBJ2-7; D may correspond to TRBD1 or TRBD2 (5 bases each). CDR1 is SNHLY and CDR2 is FYNNEI in the germline V gene. Trimming cost V 7 bases and J 6 bases, with 19 bases left between them. The CDR3 runs to 14 residues. The CDR3 sequence: CASMRRQTGLEQYF. The CDR3 DNA is TGTGCCAGCATGAGGCGGCAAACGGGGCTCGAGCAGTACTTC.

This chain connects TRBV4-2 to TRBJ2-3; 13 bases agree with TRBD2. V gave up 4 bases and J gave up 0 bases; unmatched junction bases: 1. CDR1 and CDR2 from the germline V gene are LGHNA and YNFKEQ. The CDR3 covers 16 residues. The CDR3 DNA is TGTGCCAGCAGCCGACTAGCGGGAGGCAGCACAGATACGCAGTATTTT. Protein: CASSRLAGGSTDTQYF.

The J gene is TRBJ2-3, the V gene TRBV11-3, with 11 bases identical to TRBD2. The CDR3 consists of 18 residues. V dropped 1 base and J dropped 1; count of bases not matched to a gene: 7. The germline CDR1 and CDR2 sequences are SGHNT and YENEEA. The CDR3: CASSLVSRGLAGTDTQYF. DNA for the CDR3: TGTGCCAGCAGCTTAGTCAGTCGGGGACTAGCGGGCACAGATACGCAGTATTTT.

The chain links TRBV5-1 to TRBJ2-7, with D maybe TRBD2 (5 bases). The germline CDR1 and CDR2 sequences are SGHRS and YFSETQ. V lost 1 base to trimming and J lost 3 bases, with 11 bases between them. The CDR3 spans 14 residues. The CDR3 here is CASSLPSGDYEQYF. DNA of the CDR3: TGCGCCAGCAGCTTGCCCAGCGGTGACTACGAGCAGTACTTC.

The CDR3 loop reads CAWSVTGGPYEQYF. CDR3 in DNA: TGTGCCTGGAGTGTAACGGGGGGCCCCTACGAGCAGTACTTC. J is TRBJ2-7 and V is TRBV30; D possibly corresponds to TRBD2 (7 bases). V gave up 0 bases and J gave up 2 bases, with 11 bases separating them. The CDR3 contains 14 residues. Germline V CDR1 and CDR2: GTSNPN, SVGIG (reference sequence).

The chain couples TRBV23-1 to TRBJ2-1; D unclear. TRBV23-1 is an open reading frame, and its role is uncertain. There are 13 residues in the CDR3. With 0 bases removed from V and 7 bases from J, the gap between germline ends came to 7 bases. The DNA of the CDR3 is TGCGCCAGCAGTCAATCAGGTAGGAATGAGCAGTTCTTC. It codes for CASSQSGRNEQFF.

This clone showed up just once. The chain combines TRBV19 with TRBJ2-1; 7 bases are a match to TRBD2. V lost 2 bases, J lost 8 bases, and 6 bases stayed unmatched. CDR3 length: 14 amino acids. Germline V lookup: CDR1 LNHDA, CDR2 SQIVND (reference sequence). CDR3 coding DNA: TGTGCCAGTAGTATAAGACTAGCAGGCGATGAGCAGTTCTTC. This translates into CASSIRLAGDEQFF.

The chain carries TRBV3-1 (or the pseudogene TRBV3-2) and TRBJ2-7, with TRBD2 matching 13 bases. V trimming: 7 bases; J trimming: 5 bases; junction bases outside the gene matches: 2. Germline CDR1 LGHDT, CDR2 YNNKEL (reference sequence). The CDR3 loop spans 13 amino acids. The DNA of the CDR3 is TGTGCCAGCAAACTAGCGGGAGGGAACGAGCAGTACTTC. It is translated as CASKLAGGNEQYF.

The rearrangement links TRBV11-3 to TRBJ2-3, with a possible D match to TRBD2 (6 bases). The V gene lost 5 bases and the J gene lost 6 bases, with 18 bases spanning the gap. This CDR3 is built from 15 residues. Germline CDR1 is SGHNT and CDR2 is YENEEA. The DNA for the CDR3 is TGTGCCAGCAGCAGAATGACGCCTAGCGCTGATACGCAGTATTTT. This translates into CASSRMTPSADTQYF.

This chain connects TRBV5-1 to TRBJ2-1; TRBD1 might be the D (6 bases). Germline CDR1 is SGHRS and CDR2 is YFSETQ. Trimming took 6 bases from V and 6 from J, leaving 13 bases between them. The CDR3 consists of 13 residues. In DNA, the CDR3 is TGCGCCAGCACAGTCAGGGGTAGCAATGAGCAGTTCTTC. Protein product: CASTVRGSNEQFF.

This sequence joins TRBV5-1 and TRBJ1-6; D may be TRBD1 (5 bases). Trimming took off 4 bases at V and 9 bases at J, with 17 bases between the two ends. Germline CDR1 reads SGHRS; CDR2 reads YFSETQ. CDR3 length: 15 residues. The CDR3 sequence is CASSPGEGWTSPLHF. Here the CDR3 DNA reads TGCGCCAGCAGCCCTGGGGAGGGGTGGACTTCACCCCTCCACTTT.

The V and J genes are TRBV27 and TRBJ2-7; TRBD2 is a possible D gene (6 bases). CDR3 length: 13 amino acids. V was clipped by 0 bases and J by 9 bases, with 12 bases between them. Germline CDR1 and CDR2: MNHEY and SMNVEV (reference sequence). The CDR3 nucleotides read TGTGCCAGCAGTTTATCGGCGGGATCGGGGCAGTACTTC. The encoded protein is CASSLSAGSGQYF.

Written as DNA, the CDR3 is TGTGCCAGCAGTTGGTCATCGGGGGGTATTAATGAAAAACTGTTTTTT. It yields the protein CASSWSSGGINEKLFF. V is TRBV28 and J is TRBJ1-4, with TRBD1 as a possible D gene (5 bases). The CDR3 has 16 amino acids. Trimming removed 4 bases at V and 4 bases at J, with 16 bases between. From germline, CDR1 is MDHEN and CDR2 SYDVKM. Full variable domain (rest looked up from reference TRBV28 and TRBJ1-4): DVKVTQSSRYLVKRTGEKVFLECVQDMDHENMFWYRQDPGLGLRLIYFSYDVKMKEKGDIPEGYSVSREKKERFSLILESASTNQTSMYLCASSWSSGGINEKLFFGSGTQLSVL.

The chain joins TRBV24-1 to TRBJ2-1, with D perhaps assigned TRBD1 or TRBD2 (5 bases each). V was shortened by 4 bases and J by 5 bases, with 11 bases between the two germline ends. Germline loops: CDR1 KGHDR, CDR2 SFDVKD. CDR3 length equals 14 residues. In nucleotides, the CDR3 is TGTGCCACCAGTGACCCGGGACCTGACAATGAGCAGTTCTTC. This codes for CATSDPGPDNEQFF.

This chain uses TRBV5-1 with TRBJ1-3; D call uncertain. In germline, CDR1 is SGHRS, CDR2 YFSETQ. This CDR3 spans 18 amino acids. V lost 2 bases to trimming and J lost 1 base, with 19 bases between them. The CDR3 coding sequence is TGCGCCAGCAGCTTTCTCTCCCCTGACTCTCCTTCTGGAAACACCATATATTTT. Translating gives CASSFLSPDSPSGNTIYF.

CDR3 residues: CASRSGGRGEQYF. In DNA form, the CDR3 reads TGTGCCAGCAGGTCAGGGGGGAGGGGAGAGCAGTACTTC. The V call is TRBV2, the J call TRBJ2-7; the D gene could be TRBD1 or TRBD2 (7 bases each). Trimming shortened V by 6 bases and J by 7 bases, and 16 bases separated the two germline ends. The CDR3 loop spans 13 amino acids. CDR1 and CDR2 from the germline V gene are SNHLY and FYNNEI.

The chain recombines TRBV9 with TRBJ1-3, with D tentatively TRBD1 (5 bases). Germline V CDR1 and CDR2: SGDLS, YYNGEE. V gave up 4 bases and J gave up 2 bases, with 10 bases separating them. The CDR3 consists of 14 residues. CDR3 region: CASSQQATGNTIYF. The CDR3 DNA is TGTGCCAGCAGCCAACAGGCCACTGGAAACACCATATATTTT.